The rows below give T cell receptor beta chains drawn from one sample of a study of cytomegalovirus exposure and HLA in healthy donors. Libraries were prepared by immunoSEQ multiplex PCR; TCRdb keeps only in-frame clonotypes and omits some of them. The repertoire holds roughly 250,000 clones, with 75% to 90% as singletons. Sequenced: PBMCs. These receptors were taken from a woman under 40 in good health and CMV-seropositive. Both conserved end residues are part of each CDR3. The D gene is left open where the match is weak. Not all rows give a size; the values are once, few, many and, for expanded clones, a class.

abundance: NA; j_gene: TRBJ1-4; v_gene: TRBV28; len: 16; d_gene: NA; CDR3aa: CASTERPGRGLEKLFF; CDR3nt: TGTGCCAGCACCGAACGGCCCGGACGAGGGCTGGAAAAACTGTTTTTT
abundance: NA; j_gene: TRBJ1-2; v_gene: TRBV7-8; len: 14; d_gene: NA; CDR3aa: CASSLDLAGVGYTF; CDR3nt: TGTGCCAGCAGCTTAGATTTAGCGGGGGTTGGCTACACCTTC
abundance: NA; j_gene: TRBJ1-5; v_gene: TRBV19; len: 14; d_gene: NA; CDR3aa: CASSILASGQPQHF; CDR3nt: TGTGCCAGTAGTATTTTGGCTTCGGGACAGCCCCAGCATTTT
abundance: NA; j_gene: TRBJ1-4; v_gene: TRBV5-4; len: 16; d_gene: NA; CDR3aa: CASSTGQTGANEKLFF; CDR3nt: TGTGCCAGCAGCACCGGACAGACCGGGGCTAATGAAAAACTGTTTTTT
abundance: NA; j_gene: TRBJ1-4; v_gene: TRBV19; len: 15; d_gene: NA; CDR3aa: CASSSSDRTNEKLFF; CDR3nt: TGTGCCAGTAGCTCTAGCGACAGAACTAATGAAAAACTGTTTTTT
abundance: NA; j_gene: TRBJ2-7; v_gene: TRBV19; len: 14; d_gene: NA; CDR3aa: CASSPRVSGYEQYF; CDR3nt: TGTGCCAGTAGTCCCAGGGTGTCTGGCTACGAGCAGTACTTC
abundance: once; j_gene: TRBJ2-3; v_gene: TRBV10-3; len: 14; d_gene: NA; CDR3aa: CAISESTGVDTQYF; CDR3nt: TGTGCCATCAGTGAGTCGACAGGAGTAGATACGCAGTATTTT
abundance: NA; j_gene: TRBJ1-1; v_gene: TRBV18; len: 12; d_gene: TRBD1; CDR3aa: CASSLPGQEAFF; CDR3nt: TGTGCCAGCTCACTTCCGGGACAGGAAGCTTTCTTT
abundance: NA; j_gene: TRBJ2-7; v_gene: TRBV7-2; len: 12; d_gene: NA; CDR3aa: CASSSTTGRRYF; CDR3nt: TGTGCCAGCAGCTCGACGACGGGAAGAAGGTACTTC
abundance: NA; j_gene: TRBJ2-6; v_gene: TRBV27; len: 19; d_gene: TRBD1; CDR3aa: CASSPTGGLRPSGANVLTF; CDR3nt: TGTGCCAGCAGTCCTACAGGGGGCCTAAGGCCTTCTGGGGCCAACGTCCTGACTTTC
abundance: NA; j_gene: TRBJ2-3; v_gene: TRBV7-6; len: 13; d_gene: TRBD2; CDR3aa: CASSPGLADTQYF; CDR3nt: TGTGCCAGCAGCCCCGGACTAGCGGATACGCAGTATTTT
abundance: NA; j_gene: TRBJ2-3; v_gene: TRBV7-3; len: 15; d_gene: TRBD1; CDR3aa: CASSSGQAATDTQYF; CDR3nt: TGTGCCAGCAGCTCGGGACAGGCTGCAACAGATACGCAGTATTTT
abundance: NA; j_gene: TRBJ2-1; v_gene: TRBV6-5; len: 14; d_gene: TRBD2; CDR3aa: CASRRTSGRLVQFF; CDR3nt: TGTGCCAGCAGGCGGACTAGCGGGAGGTTGGTGCAGTTCTTC
abundance: NA; j_gene: TRBJ2-3; v_gene: TRBV6-1; len: 15; d_gene: NA; CDR3aa: CASSPRQAGTDTQYF; CDR3nt: TGTGCCAGCAGTCCCCGACAGGCTGGGACAGATACGCAGTATTTT
abundance: NA; j_gene: TRBJ2-1; v_gene: TRBV4-2; len: 20; d_gene: TRBD2; CDR3aa: CASSQDRYVTSGTVRNEQFF; CDR3nt: TGTGCCAGCAGCCAAGACAGGTACGTGACTAGCGGGACGGTTCGGAATGAGCAGTTCTTC
abundance: NA; j_gene: TRBJ1-2; v_gene: TRBV30; len: 14; d_gene: TRBD1; CDR3aa: CAWSTPGGYYGYTF; CDR3nt: TGTGCCTGGAGTACACCAGGGGGCTACTATGGCTACACCTTC
abundance: few; j_gene: TRBJ1-5; v_gene: TRBV2; len: 11; d_gene: TRBD1; CDR3aa: CASTGQGERHF; CDR3nt: TGTGCCAGCACAGGACAGGGGGAACGGCATTTT
abundance: NA; j_gene: TRBJ1-1; v_gene: TRBV5-1; len: 14; d_gene: TRBD1; CDR3aa: CASSVGDRTGEAFF; CDR3nt: TGCGCCAGCAGCGTGGGGGACAGGACCGGTGAAGCTTTCTTT
abundance: NA; j_gene: TRBJ2-2; v_gene: TRBV10-3; len: 13; d_gene: NA; CDR3aa: CAIRNTGTGELFF; CDR3nt: TGTGCCATCAGGAACACGGGGACCGGGGAGCTGTTTTTT
abundance: NA; j_gene: TRBJ1-5; v_gene: TRBV25-1; len: 14; d_gene: TRBD1; CDR3aa: CASSGQGPNQPQHF; CDR3nt: TGTGCCAGCAGTGGACAGGGGCCGAATCAGCCCCAGCATTTT